This T cell receptor beta chain stems from a study of T cells in Graves' hyperthyroidism and ophthalmopathy. General study findings and limits: The model forecast ophthalmopathy, anticipating it by a median approximately 6 months before onset. Blood also contained most expanded thyroid clonotypes above 0.001.

RNA transcripts provided the source from which TCR beta CDR3 regions were amplified. A first-round RT-PCR of the TCR CDR3 used the HTBI primer set. Via MiXCR, TCRdb re-called the multiplex PCR reads, giving one row per CDR3 protein. Among roughly 720,000 distinct CDR3 sequences listed, roughly 17% were seen once. Patients between 18 and 65 years old had hyperthyroidism, newly diagnosed and lasting under 2 months. Exclusions: uncontrolled infection, other autoimmune disease, pregnancy, lactation. In its sample, this clonotype was seen many times. Its antigen is unidentified. The sequenced sample consisted of blood. This receptor was taken from a man aged 50-59 years with Graves' hyperthyroidism.

The CDR3 sequence: CASSLVPGVKWETQYF. For the CDR3, the DNA is TGTGCCAGCAGCTTAGTTCCGGGAGTGAAATGGGAGACCCAGTACTTC. This chain connects TRBV11-2 to TRBJ2-5; maybe TRBD2 (6 bases). V shed 1 base and J shed 5 bases, with 17 bases lying between them. The CDR3 loop spans 16 amino acids. Per the germline V gene, CDR1 is SGHAT and CDR2 is FQNNGV.